This TCR beta chain was sequenced in a study of cytomegalovirus exposure and HLA in healthy donors. Study-wide results and caveats: Most TCRs appeared rarely, but some public TCRs recurred in many donors. It was 164 TCR beta chains that were listed as cytomegalovirus-associated. In an earlier analysis, productive rearrangement rates for most beta V segments clustered near 87% or 30%.

This CDR3 has 13 amino acids. The V and J ends lost 4 bases and 7 bases respectively, with 14 bases between them. The germline CDR1 and CDR2 sequences are SGHRS and YFSETQ. This clone was detected only a few times. Its antigen is undetermined. Primers for the PCR totalled 60 Vbeta and 13 Jbeta. Authors' analysis steps: Unique TCR beta chains numbered around 80 million in a later analysis, with around 10 million shared. The data were produced by immunoSEQ multiplex PCR, yet TCRdb's version contains in-frame clones alone and is incomplete. That table is the source of V, J and clone size, and D and trimming were worked out from the DNA. This sample has some 110,000 clones, with over 9% found just once.

The sample was PBMCs. V is TRBV5-1 and J is TRBJ2-5; TRBD1 is a possible D gene (5 bases). The clonotype comes from a man aged 40-49 years in good health and CMV-seropositive. CDR3 DNA sequence: TGCGCCAGCAGCAGAGACAGCCAGGGGACCCAGTACTTC. Translated, it gives CASSRDSQGTQYF.